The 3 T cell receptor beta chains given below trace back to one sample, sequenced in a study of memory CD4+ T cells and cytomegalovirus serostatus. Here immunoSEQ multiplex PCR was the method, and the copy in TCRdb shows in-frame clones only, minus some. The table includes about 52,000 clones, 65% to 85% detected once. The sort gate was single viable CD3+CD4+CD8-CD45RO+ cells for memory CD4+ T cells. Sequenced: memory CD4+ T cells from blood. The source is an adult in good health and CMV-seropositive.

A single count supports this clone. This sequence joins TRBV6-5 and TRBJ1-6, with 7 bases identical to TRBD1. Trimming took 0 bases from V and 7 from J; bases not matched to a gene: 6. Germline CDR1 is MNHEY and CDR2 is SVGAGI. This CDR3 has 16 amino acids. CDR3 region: CASSYSTGRSNSPLHF. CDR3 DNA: TGTGCCAGCAGTTACTCGACAGGGAGGAGCAATTCACCCCTCCACTTT.

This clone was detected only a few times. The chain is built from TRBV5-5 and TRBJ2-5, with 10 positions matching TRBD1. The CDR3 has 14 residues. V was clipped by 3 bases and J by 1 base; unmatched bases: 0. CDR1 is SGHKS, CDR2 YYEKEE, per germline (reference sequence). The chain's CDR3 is CASSWTGGQETQYF. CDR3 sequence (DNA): TGTGCCAGCAGCTGGACAGGGGGCCAAGAGACCCAGTACTTC.

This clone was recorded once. The CDR3 sequence: CASSWRSGQTGELFF. CDR3 nucleotide sequence: TGTGCCAGCAGCTGGCGGTCCGGGCAGACCGGGGAGCTGTTTTTT. J is TRBJ2-2 and V is TRBV7-2; no firm D call. CDR1 and CDR2 from the germline V gene are SGHTA and FQGNSA. V shed 4 bases and J shed 5 bases, with 14 bases lying between them. The CDR3 has 15 amino acids.